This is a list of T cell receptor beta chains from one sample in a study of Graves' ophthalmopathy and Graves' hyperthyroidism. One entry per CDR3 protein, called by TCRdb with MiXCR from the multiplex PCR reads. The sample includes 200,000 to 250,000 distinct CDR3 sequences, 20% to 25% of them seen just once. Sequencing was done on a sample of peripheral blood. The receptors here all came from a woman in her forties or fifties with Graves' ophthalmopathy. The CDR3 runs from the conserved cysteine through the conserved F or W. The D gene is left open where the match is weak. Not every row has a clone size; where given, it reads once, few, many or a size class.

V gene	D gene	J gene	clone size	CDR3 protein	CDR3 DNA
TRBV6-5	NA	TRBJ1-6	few	CASSHGPSSYNSPLHF	TGTGCCAGCAGTCACGGACCGAGCTCCTATAATTCACCCCTCCACTTT
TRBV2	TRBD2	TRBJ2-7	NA	CASSDLLGLAGVGEQYF	TGTGCCAGCAGTGACCTCCTCGGACTAGCGGGAGTAGGCGAGCAGTACTTC
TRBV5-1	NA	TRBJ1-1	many	CASSMDPGDTEAFF	TGCGCCAGCAGCATGGACCCGGGGGACACTGAAGCTTTCTTT
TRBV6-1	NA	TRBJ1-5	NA	CASTRGEGGNQPQHF	TGTGCCAGCACCCGAGGAGAGGGCGGCAATCAGCCCCAGCATTTT
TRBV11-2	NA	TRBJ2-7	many	CASSFIGGPYEQYF	TGTGCCAGCAGCTTTATCGGAGGACCCTACGAGCAGTACTTC
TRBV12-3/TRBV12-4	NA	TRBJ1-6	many	CASSLGGRYNSPLHF	TGTGCCAGCAGTTTAGGGGGGCGGTATAATTCACCCCTCCACTTT
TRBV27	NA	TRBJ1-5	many	CASSPGGWLTQHF	TGTGCCAGCAGTCCCGGGGGCTGGTTGACCCAGCATTTT
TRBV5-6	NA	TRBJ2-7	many	CASSLERAGGRWVYEQYF	TGTGCCAGCAGCTTGGAGCGTGCGGGCGGCAGGTGGGTCTACGAGCAGTACTTC
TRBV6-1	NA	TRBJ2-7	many	CASSAHPDAPYEQYF	TGTGCCAGCAGTGCTCACCCCGACGCCCCTTACGAGCAGTACTTC
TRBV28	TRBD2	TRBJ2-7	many	CASTLAGDHYEQYF	TGTGCCAGCACTCTAGCGGGAGACCACTACGAGCAGTACTTC
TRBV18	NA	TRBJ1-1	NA	CASSPNRVTGMNTEAFF	TGTGCCAGCTCACCGAACCGGGTCACAGGGATGAACACTGAAGCTTTCTTT
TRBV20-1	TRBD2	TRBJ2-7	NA	CSARDPLAGLSYEQYF	TGCAGTGCTAGAGATCCCCTAGCGGGACTTTCCTACGAGCAGTACTTC
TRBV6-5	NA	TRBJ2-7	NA	CASSYWAQGNYEQYF	TGTGCCAGCAGTTACTGGGCACAGGGAAACTACGAGCAGTACTTC
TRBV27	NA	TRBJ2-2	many	CASSPYTGELFF	TGTGCCAGCAGTCCCTACACCGGGGAGCTGTTTTTT
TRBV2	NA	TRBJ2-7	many	CASRGLLGQYF	TGTGCCAGCAGGGGCCTCCTTGGGCAGTACTTC
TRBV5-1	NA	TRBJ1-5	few	CASSLGAINSNQPQHF	TGCGCCAGCAGCTTGGGGGCAATAAATAGCAATCAGCCCCAGCATTTT
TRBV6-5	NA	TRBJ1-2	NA	CASSYSRAPYGYTF	TGTGCCAGCAGTTACAGCCGGGCACCCTATGGCTACACCTTC
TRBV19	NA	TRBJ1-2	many	CASRPKGYTF	TGTGCCAGTAGGCCGAAGGGCTACACCTTC
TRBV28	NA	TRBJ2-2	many	CASRQTMDTGELFF	TGTGCCAGCAGGCAGACTATGGACACCGGGGAGCTGTTTTTT
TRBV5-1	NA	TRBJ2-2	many	CASSLEGTGELFF	TGTGCCAGCAGCTTGGAGGGCACCGGGGAGCTGTTTTTT
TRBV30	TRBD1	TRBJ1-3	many	CAWRLQGSSGNTIYF	TGTGCCTGGAGATTACAGGGGAGCTCTGGAAACACCATATATTTT
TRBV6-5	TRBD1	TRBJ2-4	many	CASSYWPPGQQANIQYF	TGTGCCAGCAGTTACTGGCCCCCGGGACAGCAGGCGAACATTCAGTACTTC